A single sample gave rise to the 8 T cell receptor beta chains below, sequenced in a study of vaccination and CD4 T cells after COVID-19. Specified treatment: approximately 10-day PBMC culture with coronavirus spike peptide pools or control peptides (ViraFEST assay). It was before the COVID-19 pandemic (2011-2018) that the unexposed donor's CD4+ T cells were collected. Antigen specificity for these receptors is unknown. Sequenced with the Oncomine TCR Beta short-read assay was DNA taken from cultured CD4+ T cells. TCRdb reprocessed the PCR reads with MiXCR, giving one entry per CDR3 protein. The sample holds 2,000 to 3,000 distinct CDR3 sequences, 35% to 45% seen once. Material for sequencing was CD4+ T cells from blood, cultured in vitro. The origin of the receptors is a human donor in good health.

This chain uses TRBV7-8 with TRBJ2-5, with D uncertain. The CDR3 length is 13 residues. Per the germline V gene, CDR1 is SGHVS and CDR2 is FQNEAQ. The V end lost 4 bases, the J end lost 2 bases, and 8 bases lay between the germline ends. DNA of the CDR3: TGTGCCAGCAGCTACGACCAGCAAGAGACCCAGTACTTC. The encoded protein is CASSYDQQETQYF.

A few counts support this clonotype. V and J are TRBV10-3 and TRBJ2-2; 11 bases map to TRBD1. This CDR3 region has 16 residues. Germline CDR1 reads ENHRY; CDR2 reads SYGVKD. J gave up 5 bases and V 2 bases, and 4 bases lay outside the gene matches. The CDR3 region has the DNA TGTGCCATCAGTGAGATCCGGGACAGGGGGACCGGGGAGCTGTTTTTT. Translating it yields CAISEIRDRGTGELFF.

This clonotype has only a few counts. The chain carries TRBV7-9 and TRBJ1-5, with TRBD1 matching 7 bases. The CDR3 spans 17 residues. With V trimmed by 6 bases and J by 5 bases, 16 bases remained unmatched. Germline values: CDR1 SEHNR, CDR2 FQNEAQ (reference sequence). The CDR3, as DNA: TGTGCCAGCAGTTCGGACAGGACACGTCCCGTGGATCAGCCCCAGCATTTT. Its translation: CASSSDRTRPVDQPQHF.

The rearrangement uses TRBV4-1 and TRBJ1-3; D unresolved. Germline lookup yields CDR1 MGHRA and CDR2 YSYEKL. Between the trimmed V and J ends, which lost 1 base and 4 bases, there was a span of 5 bases. The CDR3 loop spans 13 amino acids. The CDR3 region is CASSQAPGNTIYF. CDR3 nucleotides: TGCGCCAGCAGCCAAGCCCCGGGAAACACCATATATTTT.

This clonotype was seen only a few times. The chain couples TRBV28 to TRBJ1-5; D is possibly TRBD1 (5 bases). V was cut by 7 bases and J by 4 bases, with 17 bases left in between. CDR1 and CDR2 from the germline V gene are MDHEN and SYDVKM. The CDR3 consists of 15 residues. The chain's CDR3 is CASMGGDQGNQPQHF. DNA of the CDR3: TGTGCCAGCATGGGGGGGGACCAAGGGAATCAGCCCCAGCATTTT.

J is TRBJ2-1 and V is TRBV11-3; TRBD1 agrees at 11 bases. The CDR3 is made up of 15 amino acids. Germline V gives CDR1 SGHNT, CDR2 YENEEA. V was pared by 3 bases and J by 9 bases, with 7 bases of the junction left unmatched. CDR3: CASSLGGQGAGEQFF. The CDR3 DNA reads TGTGCCAGCAGCTTGGGAGGACAGGGGGCGGGTGAGCAGTTCTTC. Full variable domain (outside the CDR3, taken from reference TRBV11-3 and TRBJ2-1): EAGVVQSPRYKIIEKKQPVAFWCNPISGHNTLYWYLQNLGQGPELLIRYENEEAVDDSQLPKDRFSAERLKGVDSTLKIQPAELGDSAVYLCASSLGGQGAGEQFFGPGTRLTVL.

V usage is TRBV7-9 and J usage is TRBJ1-2; D may be TRBD1 (5 bases). This CDR3 has 15 residues. Trimming shortened V by 5 bases and J by 4 bases, and 17 bases separated the two germline ends. Looked up from germline, CDR1 is SEHNR and CDR2 is FQNEAQ (reference sequence). CDR3: CASSVSLGGSYGYTF. The CDR3 DNA reads as TGTGCCAGCAGCGTATCCCTGGGGGGGAGCTATGGCTACACCTTC.

The chain couples TRBV30 to TRBJ1-5; D is perhaps TRBD1 (6 bases). The germline V gene has CDR1 GTSNPN and CDR2 SVGIG (reference sequence). CDR3 length: 12 amino acids. Trimming took off 2 bases at V and 7 bases at J, with 9 bases between the two ends. The CDR3 region is CAWSSGDQPQHF. The CDR3 bases are TGTGCCTGGAGTTCAGGGGACCAGCCCCAGCATTTT.